A selection of T cell receptor beta chains follows, all from one sample in a study of healthy donors' naive CD4 and CD8 T cells. Via MiXCR, TCRdb re-called the reads, giving one row per CDR3 protein. The sample shows around 180,000 distinct CDR3 sequences, around 80% of them seen only once. The sample comprised naive CD4+ and CD8+ T cells sorted from blood, pooled from several donors. The receptors stem from a pool of human donors in good health; the sample pools cells from several healthy donors. CDR3s leave out the opening cysteine and the closing phenylalanine or tryptophan. The D gene is left open where the match is weak.

d_call,j_call,v_call,cdr3_aa
NA,TRBJ1-1,TRBV19,ASRKQSLNTEAF
TRBD1,TRBJ1-2,TRBV27,ASTPTGASYGYT
NA,TRBJ1-3,TRBV29-1,SVVGPSGNTIY
NA,TRBJ2-1,TRBV10-3,AISESTTGQF
TRBD2,TRBJ2-3,TRBV4-3,ASSQDPLAGADTQY
NA,TRBJ1-4,TRBV6-2/TRBV6-3,ASSYRTGRNNEKLF
NA,TRBJ1-2,TRBV29-1,SVRGSYGYT
NA,TRBJ2-1,TRBV29-1,SYQPSYNEQF
NA,TRBJ1-1,TRBV10-3,AISELENTEAF
NA,TRBJ1-2,TRBV20-1,SARVSANHYGYT
NA,TRBJ1-2,TRBV29-1,SVEAGVGYT
NA,TRBJ2-5,TRBV29-1,SVEVRGRVETQY
NA,TRBJ1-1,TRBV7-8,ASRLEGGIYAVEAF
NA,TRBJ1-1,TRBV5-4,ASSLLPNTEAF
NA,TRBJ2-6,TRBV4-3,ASSQEDRSTISGANVLT
NA,TRBJ2-1,TRBV19,ASSNRDGYNEQF
NA,TRBJ1-1,TRBV18,ASSRPKDTEAF
NA,TRBJ1-1,TRBV2,ASSEVGWNTEAF
TRBD1,TRBJ2-1,TRBV18,ASSPGQGSYNEQF
TRBD1,TRBJ2-7,TRBV29-1,SVSRTGTTYEQY
NA,TRBJ2-3,TRBV7-2,ASSLSRATTDTQY
TRBD2,TRBJ2-5,TRBV10-3,AISETAGRETQY
TRBD1,TRBJ2-7,TRBV29-1,SVEDRARDEQY
TRBD1,TRBJ1-5,TRBV28,ASRDRGGNQPQH
NA,TRBJ2-7,TRBV27,ASSSLLSYEQY
NA,TRBJ2-7,TRBV19,ASSIKGGPTYEQY
NA,TRBJ2-5,TRBV29-1,SVDHLQETQY
NA,TRBJ1-1,TRBV19,ASSIWVLDGNTEAF
TRBD2,TRBJ2-1,TRBV11-2,ASSSFSGTYNEQF
TRBD1,TRBJ2-5,TRBV29-1,SVAQGVETQY
NA,TRBJ1-1,TRBV15,ATLRRGFDTEAF
TRBD2,TRBJ2-7,TRBV20-1,SATGLAGSYEQY
NA,TRBJ1-2,TRBV29-1,SVSRGGDGYT
NA,TRBJ1-1,TRBV6-2/TRBV6-3,ASRLNRIQGLLF
NA,TRBJ1-1,TRBV30,AWSVTLVGTEAF
TRBD2,TRBJ2-7,TRBV14,ASSQAGGGYEQY
TRBD2,TRBJ2-7,TRBV7-9,ASSLRRGGRGTYEQY
NA,TRBJ2-5,TRBV29-1,SVEYTKETQY
NA,TRBJ1-5,TRBV12-3/TRBV12-4,ASQKEGISNQPQH
NA,TRBJ1-6,TRBV4-3,ASSLTSSYNSPLH
NA,TRBJ1-1,TRBV29-1,SVENPGGHTEAF
NA,TRBJ2-5,TRBV29-1,SVEGGAETQY
NA,TRBJ1-5,TRBV29-1,SVVDRPDSNQPQH
NA,TRBJ2-7,TRBV6-1,ASSEWTGREGEQY
NA,TRBJ1-2,TRBV29-1,SVTSTGGYT
NA,TRBJ1-1,TRBV29-1,SVGLLAGNTEAF
NA,TRBJ2-1,TRBV29-1,SVEARGEYNEQF
TRBD1,TRBJ1-2,TRBV29-1,SVPGQGVPNYGYT
TRBD2,TRBJ2-1,TRBV29-1,SSVGLAGGLSSYNEQF
TRBD2,TRBJ2-1,TRBV28,ASRSGLASNEQF
TRBD1,TRBJ1-1,TRBV5-1,ASSLGGGENTEAF